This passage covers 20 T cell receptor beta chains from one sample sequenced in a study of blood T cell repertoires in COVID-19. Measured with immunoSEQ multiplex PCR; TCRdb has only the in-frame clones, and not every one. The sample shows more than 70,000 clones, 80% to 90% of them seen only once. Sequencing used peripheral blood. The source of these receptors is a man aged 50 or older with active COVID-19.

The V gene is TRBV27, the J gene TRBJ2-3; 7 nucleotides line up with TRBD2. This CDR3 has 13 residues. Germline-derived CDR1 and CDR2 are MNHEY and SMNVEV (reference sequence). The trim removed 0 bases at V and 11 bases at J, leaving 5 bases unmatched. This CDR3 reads CASSLSPPGGQYF. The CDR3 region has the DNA TGTGCCAGCAGTTTATCCCCCCCGGGAGGGCAGTATTTT.

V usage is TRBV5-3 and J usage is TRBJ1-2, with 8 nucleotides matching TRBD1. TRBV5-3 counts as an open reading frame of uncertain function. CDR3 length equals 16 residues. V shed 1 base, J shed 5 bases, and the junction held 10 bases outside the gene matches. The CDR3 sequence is CARSLRRAGGGYGYTF. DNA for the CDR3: TGTGCCAGAAGCTTGAGGAGGGCAGGGGGCGGGTATGGCTACACCTTC.

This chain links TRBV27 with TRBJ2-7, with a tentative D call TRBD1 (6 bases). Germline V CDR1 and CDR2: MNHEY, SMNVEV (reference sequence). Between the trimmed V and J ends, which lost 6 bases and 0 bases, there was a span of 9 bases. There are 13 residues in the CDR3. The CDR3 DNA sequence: TGTGCCAGCAGCCACAGGGACTCCTACGAGCAGTACTTC. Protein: CASSHRDSYEQYF.

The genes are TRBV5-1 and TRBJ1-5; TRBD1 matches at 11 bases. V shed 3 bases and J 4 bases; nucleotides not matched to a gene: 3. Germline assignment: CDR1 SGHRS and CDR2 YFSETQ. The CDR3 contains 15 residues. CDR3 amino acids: CASSWTGGVNQPQHF. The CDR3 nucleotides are TGCGCCAGCAGCTGGACAGGGGGCGTTAATCAGCCCCAGCATTTT.

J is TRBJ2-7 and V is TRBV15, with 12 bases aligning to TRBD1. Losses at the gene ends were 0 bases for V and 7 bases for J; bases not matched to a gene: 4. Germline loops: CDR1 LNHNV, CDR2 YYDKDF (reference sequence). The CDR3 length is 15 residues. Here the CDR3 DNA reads TGTGCCACCAGCAGAGAAGGGACAGGGGGCTATGAGCAGTACTTC. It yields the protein CATSREGTGGYEQYF.

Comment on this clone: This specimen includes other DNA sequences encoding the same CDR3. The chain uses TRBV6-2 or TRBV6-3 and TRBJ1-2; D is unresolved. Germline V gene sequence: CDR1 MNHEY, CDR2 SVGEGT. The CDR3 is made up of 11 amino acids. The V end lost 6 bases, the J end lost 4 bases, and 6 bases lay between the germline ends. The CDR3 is CASSSGYGYTF. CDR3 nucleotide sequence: TGTGCCAGCAGCTCGGGCTATGGCTACACCTTC.

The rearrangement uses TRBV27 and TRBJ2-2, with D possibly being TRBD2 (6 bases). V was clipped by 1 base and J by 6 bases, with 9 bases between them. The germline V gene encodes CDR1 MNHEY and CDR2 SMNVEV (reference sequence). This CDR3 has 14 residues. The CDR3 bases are TGTGCCAGCAGTTTATGGAGCGGGTCCGGGGAGCTGTTTTTT. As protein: CASSLWSGSGELFF.

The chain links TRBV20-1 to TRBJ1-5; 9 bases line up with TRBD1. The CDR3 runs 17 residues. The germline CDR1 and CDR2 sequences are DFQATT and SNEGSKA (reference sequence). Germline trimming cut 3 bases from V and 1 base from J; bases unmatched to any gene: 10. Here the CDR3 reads CSASRTGGAGSNQPQHF. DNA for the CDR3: TGCAGTGCTAGTCGTACAGGGGGCGCCGGGAGCAATCAGCCCCAGCATTTT.

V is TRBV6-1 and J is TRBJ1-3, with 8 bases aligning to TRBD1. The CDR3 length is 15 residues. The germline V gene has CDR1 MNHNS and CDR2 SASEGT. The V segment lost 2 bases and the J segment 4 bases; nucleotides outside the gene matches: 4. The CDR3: CASSERRTGGNTIYF. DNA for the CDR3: TGTGCCAGCAGTGAAAGGCGGACAGGGGGAAACACCATATATTTT.

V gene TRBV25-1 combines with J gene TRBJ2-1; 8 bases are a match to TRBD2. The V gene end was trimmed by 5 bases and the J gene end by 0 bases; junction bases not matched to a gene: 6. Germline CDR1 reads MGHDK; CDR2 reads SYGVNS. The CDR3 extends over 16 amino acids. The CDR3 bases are TGTGCCAGCAGTACGGGGGGGGTCGGCTCCTACAATGAGCAGTTCTTC. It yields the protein CASSTGGVGSYNEQFF. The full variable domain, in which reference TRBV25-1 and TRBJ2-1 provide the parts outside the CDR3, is EADIYQTPRYLVIGTGKKITLECSQTMGHDKMYWYQQDPGMELHLIHYSYGVNSTEKGDLSSESTVSRIRTEHFPLTLESARPSHTSQYLCASSTGGVGSYNEQFFGPGTRLTVL.

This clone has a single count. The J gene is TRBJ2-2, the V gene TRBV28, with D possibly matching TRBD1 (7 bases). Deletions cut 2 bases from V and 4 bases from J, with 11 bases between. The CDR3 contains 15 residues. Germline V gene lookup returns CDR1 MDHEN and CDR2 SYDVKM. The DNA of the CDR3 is TGTGCCAGCAGTTTAGGAGGGACAGCCACCGGGGAGCTGTTTTTT. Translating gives CASSLGGTATGELFF.

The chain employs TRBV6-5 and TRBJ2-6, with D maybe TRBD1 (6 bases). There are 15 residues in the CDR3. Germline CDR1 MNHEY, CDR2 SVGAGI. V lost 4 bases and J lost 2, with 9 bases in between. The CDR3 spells CASSFTGTGANVLTF. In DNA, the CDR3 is TGTGCCAGCAGTTTCACAGGGACTGGGGCCAACGTCCTGACTTTC.

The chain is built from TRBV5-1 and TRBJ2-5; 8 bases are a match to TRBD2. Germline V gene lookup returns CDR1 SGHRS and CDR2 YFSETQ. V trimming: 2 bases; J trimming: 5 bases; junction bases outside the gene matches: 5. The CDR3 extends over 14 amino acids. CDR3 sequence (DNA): TGCGCCAGCAGCTTCAGCGGGGGACCGGAGACCCAGTACTTC. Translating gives CASSFSGGPETQYF. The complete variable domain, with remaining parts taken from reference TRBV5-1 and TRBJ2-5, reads KAGVTQTPRYLIKTRGQQVTLSCSPISGHRSVSWYQQTPGQGLQFLFEYFSETQRNKGNFPGRFSGRQFSNSRSEMNVSTLELGDSALYLCASSFSGGPETQYFGPGTRLLVL.

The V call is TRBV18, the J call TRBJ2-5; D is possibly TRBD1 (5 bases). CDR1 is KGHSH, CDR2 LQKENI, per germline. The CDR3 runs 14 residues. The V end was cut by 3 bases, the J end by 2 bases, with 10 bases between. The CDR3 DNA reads TGTGCCAGCTCACCGGTGACAGTTCAAGAGACCCAGTACTTC. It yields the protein CASSPVTVQETQYF. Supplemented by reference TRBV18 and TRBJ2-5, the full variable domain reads NAGVMQNPRHLVRRRGQEARLRCSPMKGHSHVYWYRQLPEEGLKFMVYLQKENIIDESGMPKERFSAEFPKEGPSILRIQQVVRGDSAAYFCASSPVTVQETQYFGPGTRLLVL.

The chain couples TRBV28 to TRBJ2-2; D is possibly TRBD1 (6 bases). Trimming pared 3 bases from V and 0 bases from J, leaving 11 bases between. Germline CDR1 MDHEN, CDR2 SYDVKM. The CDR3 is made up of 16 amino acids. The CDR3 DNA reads TGTGCCAGCAGTTTGCCCTGGACAGCGAACACCGGGGAGCTGTTTTTT. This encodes CASSLPWTANTGELFF.

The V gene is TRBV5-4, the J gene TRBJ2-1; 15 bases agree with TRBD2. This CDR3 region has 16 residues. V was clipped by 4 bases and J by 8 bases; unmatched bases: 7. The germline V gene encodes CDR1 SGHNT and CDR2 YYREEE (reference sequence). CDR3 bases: TGTGCCAGCAGCGGACTAGCGGGAGGGCCCGAAGATGAGCAGTTCTTC. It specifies CASSGLAGGPEDEQFF.

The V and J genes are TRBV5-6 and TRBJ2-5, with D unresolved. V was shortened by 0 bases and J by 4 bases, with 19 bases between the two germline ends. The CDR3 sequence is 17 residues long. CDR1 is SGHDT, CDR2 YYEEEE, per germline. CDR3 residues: CASSLGPLSGSGETQYF. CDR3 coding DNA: TGTGCCAGCAGCTTGGGGCCACTATCTGGGTCGGGAGAGACCCAGTACTTC.

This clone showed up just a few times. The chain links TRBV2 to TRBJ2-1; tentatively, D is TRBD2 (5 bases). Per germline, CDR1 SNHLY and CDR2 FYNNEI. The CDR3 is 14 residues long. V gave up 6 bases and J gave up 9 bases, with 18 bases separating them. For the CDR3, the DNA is TGTGCCAGCAGCACGTCCGATGCTAGCATTGAGCAGTTCTTC. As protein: CASSTSDASIEQFF.

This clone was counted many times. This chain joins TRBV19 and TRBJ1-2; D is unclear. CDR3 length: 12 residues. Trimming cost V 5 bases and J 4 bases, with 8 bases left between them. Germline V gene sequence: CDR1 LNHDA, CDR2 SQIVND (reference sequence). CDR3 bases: TGTGCCAGTAGTGACACCTTCTATGGCTACACCTTC. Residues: CASSDTFYGYTF.

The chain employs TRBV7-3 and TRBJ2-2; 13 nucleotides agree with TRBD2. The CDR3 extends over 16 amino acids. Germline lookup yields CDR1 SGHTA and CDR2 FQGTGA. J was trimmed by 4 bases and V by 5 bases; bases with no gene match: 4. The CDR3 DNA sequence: TGTGCCAGCAGCCAACGACTAGCGGGGGGCACCGGGGAGCTGTTTTTT. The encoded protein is CASSQRLAGGTGELFF. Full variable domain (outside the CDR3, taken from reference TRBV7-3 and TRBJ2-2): GAGVSQTPSNKVTEKGKYVELRCDPISGHTALYWYRQSLGQGPEFLIYFQGTGAADDSGLPNDRFFAVRPEGSVSTLKIQRTERGDSAVYLCASSQRLAGGTGELFFGEGSRLTVL.